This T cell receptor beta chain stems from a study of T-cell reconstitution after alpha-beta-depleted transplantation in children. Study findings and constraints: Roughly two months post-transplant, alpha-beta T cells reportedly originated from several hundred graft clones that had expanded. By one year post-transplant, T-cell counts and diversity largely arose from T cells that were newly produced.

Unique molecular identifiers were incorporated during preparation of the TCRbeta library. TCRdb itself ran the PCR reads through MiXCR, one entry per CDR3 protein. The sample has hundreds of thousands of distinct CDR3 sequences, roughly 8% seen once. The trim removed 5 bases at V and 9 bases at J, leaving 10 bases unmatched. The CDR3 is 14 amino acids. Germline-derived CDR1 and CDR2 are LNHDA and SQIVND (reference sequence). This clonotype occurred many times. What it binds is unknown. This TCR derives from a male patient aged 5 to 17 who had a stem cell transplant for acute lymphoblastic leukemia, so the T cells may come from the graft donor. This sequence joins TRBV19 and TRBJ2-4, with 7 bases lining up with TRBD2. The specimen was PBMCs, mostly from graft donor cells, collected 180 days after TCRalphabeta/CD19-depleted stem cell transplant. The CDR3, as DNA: TGTGCCAGTAGTGTCGGCGGGAGCCTCCCCATTCAGTACTTC. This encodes CASSVGGSLPIQYF.